A single sample is the source of the 19 T cell receptor beta chains below, sequenced in a study of Ad26.COV2.S vaccination and SARS-CoV-2 variants. The method was immunoSEQ multiplex PCR; TCRdb's version includes in-frame clones alone and lacks a portion of them. This table holds some 500,000 clones, roughly 87% found once. Treatment specified: 15 to 20 received Ad26.COV2.S at low or high dose, single or two shots; several received placebo; per-sample allocation not given. The samples were gathered on day 63 after the first injection of vaccine or placebo. Sequenced material: peripheral blood, taken in a trial of Ad26.COV2.S vaccine versus placebo. The receptors derive from a person between 18 and 59 years old who received the Ad26.COV2.S COVID-19 vaccine or a placebo.

The V gene is TRBV15, the J gene TRBJ1-1; the D is unclear. V lost 2 bases, J lost 0 bases, and 7 bases lay in between. This CDR3 spans 14 amino acids. CDR1 and CDR2 from the germline V gene are LNHNV and YYDKDF (reference sequence). CDR3 amino acids: CATSRNLMNTEAFF. The CDR3 bases are TGTGCCACCAGCAGAAATCTGATGAACACTGAAGCTTTCTTT.

The chain links TRBV14 to TRBJ1-1; D unresolved. CDR3 size: 15 residues. Germline CDR1 and CDR2: SGHDN and FVKESK. Trimming took off 1 base at V and 5 bases at J, with 14 bases between the two ends. CDR3 DNA sequence: TGTGCCAGCAGCCAAGTGGTCGGGGTAATGACTGAAGCTTTCTTT. Amino acid sequence: CASSQVVGVMTEAFF.

The chain carries TRBV19 and TRBJ1-2; 9 bases are shared with TRBD1. Per germline, CDR1 LNHDA and CDR2 SQIVND (reference sequence). With V trimmed by 4 bases and J by 8 bases, 8 bases remained unmatched. The CDR3 is 14 residues long. CDR3 protein: CASSKGQGAEGYTF. For the CDR3, the DNA is TGTGCCAGTAGTAAGGGACAGGGAGCGGAAGGCTACACCTTC.

As concerns this clone: The sample carries other DNA sequences with the same CDR3. The CDR3 loop reads CASSQGASGNTIYF. For the CDR3, the DNA is TGTGCCAGCAGCCAAGGGGCCTCTGGAAACACCATATATTTT. The rearrangement uses TRBV3-1 (or the pseudogene TRBV3-2) and TRBJ1-3; no clear D gene. Trimming removed 1 base from V and 0 bases from J, with 4 bases in between. CDR1 is LGHDT and CDR2 is YNNKEL in the germline V gene (reference sequence). This CDR3 is built from 14 residues.

The rearrangement links TRBV5-5 to TRBJ1-1, with unresolved D. Trimming left V 0 bases short and J 5 bases short, with 11 bases between. Per germline, CDR1 SGHKS and CDR2 YYEKEE (reference sequence). This CDR3 has 14 residues. CDR3: CASSLVGPRTEAFF. In DNA, the CDR3 is TGTGCCAGCAGCTTGGTGGGCCCCAGGACTGAAGCTTTCTTT.

The V and J genes are TRBV5-1 and TRBJ1-1; 7 positions match TRBD1. From germline, CDR1 is SGHRS and CDR2 YFSETQ. The CDR3 totals 14 residues. V dropped 3 bases and J dropped 1; count of bases not matched to a gene: 3. CDR3 DNA: TGCGCCAGCAGCTCCGGGACAGAGAACACTGAAGCTTTCTTT. Amino acid sequence: CASSSGTENTEAFF.

The count of this clone is one. This rearrangement joins TRBV10-3 to TRBJ1-3, with D maybe TRBD1 (5 bases). With 4 bases removed from V and 2 bases from J, the gap between germline ends came to 12 bases. The CDR3 runs to 15 residues. Germline loops: CDR1 ENHRY, CDR2 SYGVKD. As DNA, the CDR3 is TGTGCCATCAGTGTAACATGGGGCACTGGAAACACCATATATTTT. Translated, it gives CAISVTWGTGNTIYF.

The gene calls are TRBV6-1 and TRBJ2-7, with TRBD1 identical over 9 bases. With 4 bases clipped from V and 4 bases from J, the junction kept 11 bases outside the gene matches. The CDR3 is 16 residues long. Per germline, CDR1 MNHNS and CDR2 SASEGT. This CDR3 is CASSGPNRGLGYEQYF. The CDR3 DNA reads TGTGCCAGCAGTGGTCCTAACAGGGGGCTGGGGTACGAGCAGTACTTC.

The V call is TRBV28, the J call TRBJ2-5, with 8 nucleotides matching TRBD2. Germline V gives CDR1 MDHEN, CDR2 SYDVKM. The CDR3 extends over 16 amino acids. The V gene end was trimmed by 3 bases and the J gene end by 5 bases; junction bases not matched to a gene: 11. CDR3 in amino acids: CASSLMVAGRKETQYF. In DNA, the CDR3 is TGTGCCAGCAGTTTGATGGTAGCGGGGCGTAAGGAGACCCAGTACTTC.

The chain carries TRBV5-1 and TRBJ2-2; D perhaps matches TRBD1 (6 bases). Trimming cost V 4 bases and J 7 bases, with 17 bases left between them. The CDR3 has 15 residues. Germline V gene lookup returns CDR1 SGHRS and CDR2 YFSETQ. CDR3 protein: CASSLTIQGGGELFF. The DNA of the CDR3 is TGCGCCAGCAGCCTGACCATACAGGGCGGCGGGGAGCTGTTTTTT.

V usage is TRBV7-8 and J usage is TRBJ1-4, with 8 bases lining up with TRBD1. Germline V gene sequence: CDR1 SGHVS, CDR2 FQNEAQ. The V segment lost 5 bases and the J segment 2 bases; nucleotides outside the gene matches: 4. This CDR3 spans 15 amino acids. The DNA of the CDR3 is TGTGCCAGCAGCCAGGGGGCGAGGACTAATGAAAAACTGTTTTTT. Translated: CASSQGARTNEKLFF.

The chain employs TRBV7-9 and TRBJ1-6; D remains ambiguous. V was clipped by 3 bases and J by 8 bases, with 8 bases between them. The CDR3 is made up of 13 amino acids. Germline-derived CDR1 and CDR2 are SEHNR and FQNEAQ (reference sequence). The CDR3 is CASSFELDSPLHF. The DNA for the CDR3 is TGTGCCAGCAGCTTCGAGTTGGATTCACCCCTCCACTTT.

Note on this clone: Other DNA sequences in the same sample also yield this CDR3. The J gene is TRBJ1-1, the V gene TRBV20-1; no clear D gene. V was pared by 6 bases and J by 1 base, with 6 bases between. The CDR3 loop spans 11 amino acids. CDR1 is DFQATT, CDR2 SNEGSKA, per germline (reference sequence). The CDR3 protein is CSASRNTEAFF. Here the CDR3 DNA reads TGCAGTGCGAGTCGGAACACTGAAGCTTTCTTT.

This clone has only one observation. The V and J genes are TRBV7-2 and TRBJ2-7; 8 nucleotides line up with TRBD2. Germline V gene sequence: CDR1 SGHTA, CDR2 FQGNSA. V was clipped by 4 bases and J by 2 bases; unmatched bases: 4. CDR3 length: 14 amino acids. The CDR3 nucleotides read TGTGCCAGCAGCTATTTAGCGGGGCCCTACGAGCAGTACTTC. It specifies CASSYLAGPYEQYF.

The chain combines TRBV4-2 with TRBJ2-1; TRBD2 agrees at 7 bases. This CDR3 region has 15 residues. In germline, CDR1 is LGHNA, CDR2 YNFKEQ. The V gene end was trimmed by 5 bases and the J gene end by 5 bases; junction bases not matched to a gene: 9. The CDR3: CASSYRLATDNEQFF. The CDR3 region has the DNA TGTGCCAGCAGCTACAGACTAGCCACGGACAATGAGCAGTTCTTC.

This rearrangement joins TRBV5-6 to TRBJ2-7; no definite D call. CDR3 length: 13 residues. The germline V gene encodes CDR1 SGHDT and CDR2 YYEEEE. V was pared by 2 bases and J by 5 bases, with 11 bases between. CDR3 sequence reads: CASSLGVGNEQYF. DNA for the CDR3: TGTGCCAGCAGCTTAGGAGTTGGAAACGAGCAGTACTTC.

This chain links TRBV5-1 with TRBJ1-2, with 7 bases fitting TRBD1. The germline V gene has CDR1 SGHRS and CDR2 YFSETQ. The CDR3 contains 14 residues. The trim removed 4 bases at V and 7 bases at J, leaving 10 bases unmatched. CDR3 sequence reads: CASSGGQMTGGYTF. The CDR3 coding sequence is TGCGCCAGCAGCGGGGGACAGATGACTGGTGGCTACACCTTC.

The J gene is TRBJ2-1, the V gene TRBV15; 8 bases line up with TRBD1. The V gene end was trimmed by 2 bases and the J gene end by 4 bases; junction bases not matched to a gene: 1. Germline values: CDR1 LNHNV, CDR2 YYDKDF (reference sequence). The CDR3 has 14 amino acids. CDR3 protein: CATSRRTGYNEQFF. In nucleotides, the CDR3 is TGTGCCACCAGCAGAAGGACAGGGTACAATGAGCAGTTCTTC.

The table lists this clone with a count of one. The genes are TRBV18 and TRBJ2-6; either TRBD1 or TRBD2 may fit D (5 bases each). Trimming removed 3 bases from V and 2 bases from J, with 17 bases in between. The germline V gene encodes CDR1 KGHSH and CDR2 LQKENI. The length of the CDR3 is 18 residues. CDR3 DNA sequence: TGTGCCAGCTCACCTCTGGGGGTCGGGGTTGCTGGGGCCAACGTCCTGACTTTC. Translation: CASSPLGVGVAGANVLTF.